This T cell receptor beta chain was observed in a study of T cells expressing NK-cell markers. Study information: Underlying the TCR beta repertoires were sorted CD3+CD56+NKG2C+, CD3+CD56+NKG2C- and CD3+CD56-NKG2C+ T cells.

CDR3 length: 14 residues. Study-wide points: Clones of NKG2C+ T cells that had expanded were of unclear HCMV specificity. In a handful of donors, dominant clonotypes made up about 28.3-60.1% of CD3+CD56-NKG2C+ cells.

TCRdb reprocessed the 5' RACE reads and keeps a single row for each CDR3 protein, giving no DNA. The sample holds roughly 390,000 distinct CDR3 sequences. For this clonotype: Its antigen is unknown.

The sequenced material came from blood T cells: a sorted CD56 or NKG2C T cell subset, CD4+ or CD8+ T cells, or bulk PBMC T cells (not recorded which). V and J are TRBV12-3 or TRBV12-4 and TRBJ2-5; checking the TCRdb D call of TRBD1 is not possible without DNA. This clonotype originated in a woman aged 45-65 years in good health. This CDR3 is CASSPRGSRETQYF.